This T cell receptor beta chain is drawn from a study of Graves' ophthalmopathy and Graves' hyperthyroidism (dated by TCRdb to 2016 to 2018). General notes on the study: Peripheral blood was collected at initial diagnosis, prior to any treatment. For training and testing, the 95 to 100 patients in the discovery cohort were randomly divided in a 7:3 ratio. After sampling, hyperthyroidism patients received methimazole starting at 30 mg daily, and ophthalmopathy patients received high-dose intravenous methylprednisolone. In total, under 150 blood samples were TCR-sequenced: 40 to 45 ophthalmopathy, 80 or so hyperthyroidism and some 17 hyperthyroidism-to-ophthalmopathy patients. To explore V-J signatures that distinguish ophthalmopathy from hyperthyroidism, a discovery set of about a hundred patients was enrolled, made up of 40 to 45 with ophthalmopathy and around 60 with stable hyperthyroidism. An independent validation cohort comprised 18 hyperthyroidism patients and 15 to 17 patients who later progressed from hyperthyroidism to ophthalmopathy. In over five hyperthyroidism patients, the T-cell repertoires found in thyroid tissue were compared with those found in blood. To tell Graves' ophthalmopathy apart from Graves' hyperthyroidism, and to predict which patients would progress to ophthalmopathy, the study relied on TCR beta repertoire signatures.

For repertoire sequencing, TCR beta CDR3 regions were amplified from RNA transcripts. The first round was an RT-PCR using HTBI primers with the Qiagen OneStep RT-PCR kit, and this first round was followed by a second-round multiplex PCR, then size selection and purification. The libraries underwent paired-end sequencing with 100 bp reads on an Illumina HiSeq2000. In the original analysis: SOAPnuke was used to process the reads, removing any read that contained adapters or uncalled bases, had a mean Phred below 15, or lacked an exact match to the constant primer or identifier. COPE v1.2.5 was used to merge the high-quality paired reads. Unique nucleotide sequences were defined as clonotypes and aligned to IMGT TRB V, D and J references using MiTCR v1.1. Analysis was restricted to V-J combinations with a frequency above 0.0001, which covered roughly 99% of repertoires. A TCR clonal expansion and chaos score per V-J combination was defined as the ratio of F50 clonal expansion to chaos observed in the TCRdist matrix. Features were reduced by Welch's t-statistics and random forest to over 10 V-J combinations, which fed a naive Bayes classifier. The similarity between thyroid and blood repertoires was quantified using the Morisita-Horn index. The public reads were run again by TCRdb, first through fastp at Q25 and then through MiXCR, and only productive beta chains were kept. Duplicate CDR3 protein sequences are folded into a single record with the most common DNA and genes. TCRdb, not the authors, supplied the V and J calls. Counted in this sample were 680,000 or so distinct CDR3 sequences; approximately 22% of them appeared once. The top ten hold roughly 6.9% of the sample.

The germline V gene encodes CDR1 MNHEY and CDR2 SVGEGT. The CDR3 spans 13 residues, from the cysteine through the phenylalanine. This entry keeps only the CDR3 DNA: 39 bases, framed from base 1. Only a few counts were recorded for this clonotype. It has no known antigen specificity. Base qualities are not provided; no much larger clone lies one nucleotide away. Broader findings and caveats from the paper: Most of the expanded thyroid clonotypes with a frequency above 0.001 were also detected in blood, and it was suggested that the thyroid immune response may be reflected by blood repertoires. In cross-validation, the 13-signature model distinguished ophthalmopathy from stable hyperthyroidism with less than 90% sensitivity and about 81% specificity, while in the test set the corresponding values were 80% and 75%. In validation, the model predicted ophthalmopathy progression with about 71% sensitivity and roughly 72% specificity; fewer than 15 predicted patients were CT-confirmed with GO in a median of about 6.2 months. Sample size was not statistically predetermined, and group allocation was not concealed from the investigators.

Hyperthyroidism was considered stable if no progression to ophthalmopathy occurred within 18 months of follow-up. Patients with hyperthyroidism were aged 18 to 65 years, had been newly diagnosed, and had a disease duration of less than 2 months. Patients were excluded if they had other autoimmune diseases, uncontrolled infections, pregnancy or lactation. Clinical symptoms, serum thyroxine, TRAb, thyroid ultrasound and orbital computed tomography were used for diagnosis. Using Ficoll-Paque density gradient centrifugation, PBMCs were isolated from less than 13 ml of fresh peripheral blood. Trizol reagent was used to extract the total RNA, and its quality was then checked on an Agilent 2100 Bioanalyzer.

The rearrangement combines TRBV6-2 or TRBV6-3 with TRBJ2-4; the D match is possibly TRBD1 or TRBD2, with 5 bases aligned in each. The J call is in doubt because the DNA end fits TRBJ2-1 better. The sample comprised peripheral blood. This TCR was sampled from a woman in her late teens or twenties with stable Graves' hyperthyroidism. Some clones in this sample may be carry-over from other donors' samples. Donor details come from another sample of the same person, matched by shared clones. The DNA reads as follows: TGTGCCAGCAGTTGGGACGCGCGGCAAGGGCAGTTCTTC. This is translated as CASSWDARQGQFF.